This T cell receptor (beta chain) was observed in a study of monozygotic twins with inflammatory bowel disease. TCRdb re-analyzed the 5' RACE reads; it lists each CDR3 protein once, without DNA. This listing includes approximately 400,000 distinct CDR3 sequences. Germline CDR1 and CDR2: MNHNS and SASEGT. This CDR3 is built from 21 residues. This clonotype was sampled from a human donor with ulcerative colitis or Crohn's disease, or a healthy co-twin of an affected twin (not recorded which). Sequenced sample: blood. The chain couples TRBV6-1 to TRBJ1-2; TCRdb gives TRBD1 as the D gene, but with no DNA this cannot be confirmed. CDR3 amino acids: CASSGAETLDRWYSVDKGYTF.